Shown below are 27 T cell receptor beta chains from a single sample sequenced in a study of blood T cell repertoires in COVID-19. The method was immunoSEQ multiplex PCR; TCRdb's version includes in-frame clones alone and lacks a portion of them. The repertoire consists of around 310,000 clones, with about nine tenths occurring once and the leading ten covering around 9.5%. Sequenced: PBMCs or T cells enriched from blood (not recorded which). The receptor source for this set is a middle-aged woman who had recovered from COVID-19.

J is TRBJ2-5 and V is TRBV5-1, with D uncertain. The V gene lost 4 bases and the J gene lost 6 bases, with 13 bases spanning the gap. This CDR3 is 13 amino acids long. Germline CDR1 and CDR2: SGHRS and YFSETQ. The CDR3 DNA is TGCGCCAGCAGCCCCGAGTCGTTCCAGACCCAGTACTTC. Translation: CASSPESFQTQYF.

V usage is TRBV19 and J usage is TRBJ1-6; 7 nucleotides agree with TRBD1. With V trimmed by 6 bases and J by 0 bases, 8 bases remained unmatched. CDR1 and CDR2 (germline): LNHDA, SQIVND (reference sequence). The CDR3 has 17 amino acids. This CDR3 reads CASSPDRASSYNSPLHF. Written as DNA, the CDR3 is TGTGCCAGTAGCCCAGACAGGGCCAGCTCCTATAATTCACCCCTCCACTTT.

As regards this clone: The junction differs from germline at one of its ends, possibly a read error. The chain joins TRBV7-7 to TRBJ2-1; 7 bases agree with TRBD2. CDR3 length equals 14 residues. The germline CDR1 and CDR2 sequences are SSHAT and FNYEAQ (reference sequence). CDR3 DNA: TGTGCTAGCAGCTTAAATGGGCGGGAGTTCGAGCAGTTCTTC. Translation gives CASSLNGREFEQFF.

CDR3 sequence (DNA): TGTGCCACCAGTGATTCCAGGGTGGGTTACGAGCAGTACTTC. Amino acid sequence: CATSDSRVGYEQYF. The J gene is TRBJ2-7, the V gene TRBV24-1; tentatively, D is TRBD1 (5 bases). Germline assignment: CDR1 KGHDR and CDR2 SFDVKD. V was trimmed by 2 bases and J by 4 bases, leaving 11 bases between them. This CDR3 is 14 amino acids long.

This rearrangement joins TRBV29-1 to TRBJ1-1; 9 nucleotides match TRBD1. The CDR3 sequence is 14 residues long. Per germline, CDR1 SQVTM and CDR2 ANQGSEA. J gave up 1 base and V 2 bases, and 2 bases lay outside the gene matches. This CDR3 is CSVERDRENTEAFF. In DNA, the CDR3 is TGCAGCGTTGAAAGGGACAGGGAGAACACTGAAGCTTTCTTT.

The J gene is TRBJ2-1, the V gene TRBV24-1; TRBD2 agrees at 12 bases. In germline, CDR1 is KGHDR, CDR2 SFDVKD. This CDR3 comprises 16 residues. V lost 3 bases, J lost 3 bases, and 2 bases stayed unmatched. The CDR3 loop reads CATSDLGLAGYNEQFF. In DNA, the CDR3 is TGTGCCACCAGTGATCTGGGACTAGCGGGCTACAATGAGCAGTTCTTC.

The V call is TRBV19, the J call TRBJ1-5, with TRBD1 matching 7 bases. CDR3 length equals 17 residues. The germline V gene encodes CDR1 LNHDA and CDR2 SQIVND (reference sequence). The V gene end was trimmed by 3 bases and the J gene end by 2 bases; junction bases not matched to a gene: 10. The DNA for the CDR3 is TGTGCCAGTAGTATGGCAAGGGGGCGCTTGGGCAATCAGCCCCAGCATTTT. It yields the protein CASSMARGRLGNQPQHF.

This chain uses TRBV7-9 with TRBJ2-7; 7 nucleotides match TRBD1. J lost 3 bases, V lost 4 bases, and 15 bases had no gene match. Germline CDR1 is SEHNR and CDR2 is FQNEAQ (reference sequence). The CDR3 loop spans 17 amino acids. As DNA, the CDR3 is TGTGCCAGCAGCTGGGACAGACCTCTAAAAGGGGGCTACGAGCAGTACTTC. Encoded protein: CASSWDRPLKGGYEQYF. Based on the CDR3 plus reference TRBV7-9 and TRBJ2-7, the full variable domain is DTGVSQNPRHKITKRGQNVTFRCDPISEHNRLYWYRQTLGQGPEFLTYFQNEAQLEKSRLLSDRFSAERPKGSFSTLEIQRTEQGDSAMYLCASSWDRPLKGGYEQYFGPGTRLTVT.

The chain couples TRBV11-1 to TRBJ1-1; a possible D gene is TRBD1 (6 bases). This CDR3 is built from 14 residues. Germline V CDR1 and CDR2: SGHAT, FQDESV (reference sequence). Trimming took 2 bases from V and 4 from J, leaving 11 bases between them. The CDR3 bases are TGTGCCAGCAGCTTAAACGCAGGGGTCACTGAAGCTTTCTTT. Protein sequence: CASSLNAGVTEAFF.

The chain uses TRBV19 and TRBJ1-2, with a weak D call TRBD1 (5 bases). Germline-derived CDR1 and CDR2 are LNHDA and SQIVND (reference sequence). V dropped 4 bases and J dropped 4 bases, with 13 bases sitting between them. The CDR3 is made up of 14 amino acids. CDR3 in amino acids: CASSRGQGGYGYTF. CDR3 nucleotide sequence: TGTGCCAGTAGTAGAGGCCAGGGAGGCTATGGCTACACCTTC.

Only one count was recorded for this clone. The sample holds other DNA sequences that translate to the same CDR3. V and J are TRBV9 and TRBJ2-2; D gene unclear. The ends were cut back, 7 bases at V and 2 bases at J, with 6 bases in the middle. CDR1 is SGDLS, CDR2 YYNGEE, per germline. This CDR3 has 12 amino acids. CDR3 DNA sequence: TGTGCCAGCTCGCTAAACACCGGGGAGCTGTTTTTT. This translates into CASSLNTGELFF.

As DNA, the CDR3 is TGTGCCAGTAGTATAGGCAGGCCCTACGAGCAGTACTTC. Translation gives CASSIGRPYEQYF. V gene TRBV19 combines with J gene TRBJ2-7; D not certain. V was pared by 1 base and J by 2 bases, with 6 bases between. Germline-derived CDR1 and CDR2 are LNHDA and SQIVND (reference sequence). The CDR3 has 13 residues.

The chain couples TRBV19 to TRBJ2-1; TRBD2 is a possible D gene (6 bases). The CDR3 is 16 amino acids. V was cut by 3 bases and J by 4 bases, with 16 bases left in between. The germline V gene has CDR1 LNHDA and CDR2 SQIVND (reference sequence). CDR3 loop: CASSILRGVEYNEQFF. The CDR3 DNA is TGTGCCAGTAGTATTCTCCGCGGGGTGGAATACAATGAGCAGTTCTTC.

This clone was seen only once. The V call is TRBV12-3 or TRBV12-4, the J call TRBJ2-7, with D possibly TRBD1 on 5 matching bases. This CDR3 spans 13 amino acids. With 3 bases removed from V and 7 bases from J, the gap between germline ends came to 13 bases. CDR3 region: CASSLITGGEQYF. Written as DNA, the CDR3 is TGTGCCAGCAGTTTGATAACAGGTGGGGAGCAGTACTTC.

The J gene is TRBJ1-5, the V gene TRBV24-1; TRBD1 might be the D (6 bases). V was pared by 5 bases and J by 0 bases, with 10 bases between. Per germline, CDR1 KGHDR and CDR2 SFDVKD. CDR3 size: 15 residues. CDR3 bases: TGTGCCACCAGTGCAGGGGCGGGTAGCAATCAGCCCCAGCATTTT. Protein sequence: CATSAGAGSNQPQHF.

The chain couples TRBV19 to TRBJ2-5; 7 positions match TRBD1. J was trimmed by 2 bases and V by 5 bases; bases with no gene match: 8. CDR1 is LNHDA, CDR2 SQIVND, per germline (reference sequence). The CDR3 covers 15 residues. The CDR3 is CASSFRDRVQETQYF. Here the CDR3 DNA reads TGTGCCAGTAGTTTCCGGGACAGAGTACAAGAGACCCAGTACTTC. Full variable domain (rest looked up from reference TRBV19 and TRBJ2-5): DGGITQSPKYLFRKEGQNVTLSCEQNLNHDAMYWYRQDPGQGLRLIYYSQIVNDFQKGDIAEGYSVSREKKESFPLTVTSAQKNPTAFYLCASSFRDRVQETQYFGPGTRLLVL.

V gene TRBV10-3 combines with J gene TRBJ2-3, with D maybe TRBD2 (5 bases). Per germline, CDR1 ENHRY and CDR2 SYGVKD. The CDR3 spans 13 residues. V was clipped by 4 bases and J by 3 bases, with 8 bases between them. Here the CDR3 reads CAISVGETDTQYF. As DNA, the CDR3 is TGTGCCATCAGTGTTGGGGAGACAGATACGCAGTATTTT.

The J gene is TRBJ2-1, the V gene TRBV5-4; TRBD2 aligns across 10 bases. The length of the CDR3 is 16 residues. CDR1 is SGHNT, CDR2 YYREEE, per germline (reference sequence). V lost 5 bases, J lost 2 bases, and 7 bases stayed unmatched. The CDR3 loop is CASSPKSGRAYNEQFF. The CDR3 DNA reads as TGTGCCAGCAGTCCCAAGAGCGGGAGGGCCTACAATGAGCAGTTCTTC.

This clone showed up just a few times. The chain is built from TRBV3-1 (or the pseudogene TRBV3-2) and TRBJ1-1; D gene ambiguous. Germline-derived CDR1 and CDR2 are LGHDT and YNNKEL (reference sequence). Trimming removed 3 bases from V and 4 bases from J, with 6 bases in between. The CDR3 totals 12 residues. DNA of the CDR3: TGTGCCAGCAGCCACAGTGGCACTGAAGCTTTCTTT. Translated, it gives CASSHSGTEAFF.

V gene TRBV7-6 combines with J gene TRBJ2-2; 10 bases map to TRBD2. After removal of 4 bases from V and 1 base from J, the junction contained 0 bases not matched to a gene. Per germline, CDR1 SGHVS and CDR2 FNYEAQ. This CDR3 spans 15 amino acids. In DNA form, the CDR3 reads TGTGCCAGCAGCTCTAGCGGGGGGAACACCGGGGAGCTGTTTTTT. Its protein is CASSSSGGNTGELFF.

CDR3 protein: CSVGSGGQYF. As DNA, the CDR3 is TGCAGCGTTGGGAGCGGGGGACAGTATTTT. This sequence joins TRBV29-1 and TRBJ2-3; TRBD2 matches at 8 bases. CDR1 SQVTM and CDR2 ANQGSEA come from the germline V gene. With 4 bases clipped from V and 12 bases from J, the junction kept 3 bases outside the gene matches. The CDR3 is 10 amino acids.

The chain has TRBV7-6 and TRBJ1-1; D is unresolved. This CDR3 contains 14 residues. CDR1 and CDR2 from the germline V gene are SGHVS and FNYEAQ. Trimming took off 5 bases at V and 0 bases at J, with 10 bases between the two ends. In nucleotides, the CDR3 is TGTGCCAGCAGCCGCATCACTCTGAACACTGAAGCTTTCTTT. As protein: CASSRITLNTEAFF. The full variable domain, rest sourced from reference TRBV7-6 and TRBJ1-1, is GAGVSQSPRYKVTKRGQDVALRCDPISGHVSLYWYRQALGQGPEFLTYFNYEAQQDKSGLPNDRFSAERPEGSISTLTIQRTEQRDSAMYRCASSRITLNTEAFFGQGTRLTVV.

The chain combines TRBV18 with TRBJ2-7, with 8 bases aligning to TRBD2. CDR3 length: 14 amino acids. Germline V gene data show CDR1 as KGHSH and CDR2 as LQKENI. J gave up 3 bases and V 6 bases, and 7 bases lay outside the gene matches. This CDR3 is CASSQAGGGYEQYF. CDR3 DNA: TGTGCCAGCTCCCAGGCGGGGGGAGGCTACGAGCAGTACTTC.

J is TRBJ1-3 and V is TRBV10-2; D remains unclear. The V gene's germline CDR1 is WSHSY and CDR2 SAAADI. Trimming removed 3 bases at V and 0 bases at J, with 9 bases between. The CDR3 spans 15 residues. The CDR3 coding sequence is TGCGCCAGCAGTGAAAAGCATTACTCTGGAAACACCATATATTTT. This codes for CASSEKHYSGNTIYF.

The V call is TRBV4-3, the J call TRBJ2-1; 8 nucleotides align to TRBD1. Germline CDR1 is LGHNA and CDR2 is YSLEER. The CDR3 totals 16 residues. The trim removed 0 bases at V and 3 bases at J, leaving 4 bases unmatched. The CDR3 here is CASSQDGDRSYNEQFF. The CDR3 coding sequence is TGCGCCAGCAGCCAAGATGGGGACAGGAGCTACAATGAGCAGTTCTTC.

This CDR3 is CASMLGQSYTEAFF. DNA of the CDR3: TGTGCCAGCATGTTGGGACAGAGTTACACTGAAGCTTTCTTT. V is TRBV19 and J is TRBJ1-1; 7 nucleotides agree with TRBD1. Looked up from germline, CDR1 is LNHDA and CDR2 is SQIVND (reference sequence). Losses at the gene ends were 9 bases for V and 3 bases for J; bases not matched to a gene: 10. This CDR3 is built from 14 residues.

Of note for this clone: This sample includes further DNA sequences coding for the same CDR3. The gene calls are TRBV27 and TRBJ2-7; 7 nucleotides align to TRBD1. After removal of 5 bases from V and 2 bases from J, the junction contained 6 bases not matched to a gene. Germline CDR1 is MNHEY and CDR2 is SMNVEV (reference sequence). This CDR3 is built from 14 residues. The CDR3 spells CASSHRDRTYEQYF. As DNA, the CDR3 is TGTGCCAGCAGTCACCGGGACAGAACCTACGAGCAGTACTTC.